The T cell receptor (beta chain) under discussion was sequenced for a study of T-cell reconstitution after alpha-beta-depleted transplantation in children. This clonotype was recorded a few times. Its antigen is as yet unknown. Regarding the study as a whole: Surviving thymic progenitors and recipient T cells were the source of high TCRbeta diversity at day 60 in some patients. Newly produced T cells mostly accounted for T-cell counts and diversity one year post-transplant. It was reported that alpha-beta T cells came from several hundred expanded graft clones (about two months after transplant).

A TCRbeta library incorporating unique molecular identifiers was prepared. TCRdb analysed the PCR reads with MiXCR anew, one entry per CDR3 protein. The data contain about 300,000 distinct CDR3 sequences, almost 8% of them singletons. V was pared by 10 bases and J by 0 bases, with 23 bases between. The CDR3 has 17 residues. Germline CDR1 and CDR2: ENHRY and SYGVKD. The chain combines TRBV10-3 with TRBJ2-3, with TRBD2 as a possible D gene (8 bases). The specimen comprised peripheral blood, sampled 360 days after TCRalphabeta/CD19-depleted stem cell transplant. The TCR comes from a female patient aged 2 to 10 who had a stem cell transplant for Fanconi anemia, so the T cells may come from the graft donor. The CDR3 loop reads CATGRGRVFTSTDTQYF. DNA of the CDR3: TGTGCCACCGGGAGGGGGCGCGTTTTCACTAGCACAGATACGCAGTATTTT.